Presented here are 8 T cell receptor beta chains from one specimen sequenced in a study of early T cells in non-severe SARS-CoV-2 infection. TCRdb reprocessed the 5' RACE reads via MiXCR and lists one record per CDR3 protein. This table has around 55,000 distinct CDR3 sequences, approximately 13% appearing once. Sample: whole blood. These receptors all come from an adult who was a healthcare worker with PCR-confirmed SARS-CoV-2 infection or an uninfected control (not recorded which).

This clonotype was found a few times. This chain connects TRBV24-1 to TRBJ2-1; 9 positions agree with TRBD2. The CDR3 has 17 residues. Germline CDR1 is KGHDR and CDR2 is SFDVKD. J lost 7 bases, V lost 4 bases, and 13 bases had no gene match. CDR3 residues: CATSDSLLAGTRNEQFF. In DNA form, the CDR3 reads TGTGCCACCAGTGACTCCCTACTAGCGGGTACTCGGAATGAGCAGTTCTTC.

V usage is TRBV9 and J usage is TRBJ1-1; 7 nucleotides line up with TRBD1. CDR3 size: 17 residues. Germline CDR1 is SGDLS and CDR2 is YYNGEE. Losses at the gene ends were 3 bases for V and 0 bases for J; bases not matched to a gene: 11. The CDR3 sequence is CASSEGGTVNMNTEAFF. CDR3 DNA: TGTGCCAGCAGCGAGGGCGGGACAGTCAACATGAACACTGAAGCTTTCTTT.

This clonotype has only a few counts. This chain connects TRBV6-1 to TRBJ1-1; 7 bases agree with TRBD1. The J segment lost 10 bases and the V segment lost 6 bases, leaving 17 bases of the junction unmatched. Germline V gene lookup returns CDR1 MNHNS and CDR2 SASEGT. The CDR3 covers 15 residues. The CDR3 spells CASRPYFTGEEGAFF. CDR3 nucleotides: TGTGCCAGCAGGCCCTACTTCACAGGGGAAGAGGGAGCTTTCTTT.

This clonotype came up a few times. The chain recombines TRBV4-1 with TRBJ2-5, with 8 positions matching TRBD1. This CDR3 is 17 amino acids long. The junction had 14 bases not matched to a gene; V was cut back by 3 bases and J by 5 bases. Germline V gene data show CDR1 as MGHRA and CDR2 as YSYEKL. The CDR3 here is CASSQDPLAGGRETQYF. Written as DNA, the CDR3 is TGCGCCAGCAGCCAGGACCCCCTGGCAGGGGGCAGGGAGACCCAGTACTTC.

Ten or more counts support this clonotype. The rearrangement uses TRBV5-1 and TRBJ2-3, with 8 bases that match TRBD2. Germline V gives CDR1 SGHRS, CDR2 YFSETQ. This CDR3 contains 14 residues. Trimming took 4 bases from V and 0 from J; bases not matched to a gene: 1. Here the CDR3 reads CASSASGSTDTQYF. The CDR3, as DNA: TGCGCCAGCAGCGCTAGCGGGAGCACAGATACGCAGTATTTT. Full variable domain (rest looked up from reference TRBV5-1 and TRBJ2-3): KAGVTQTPRYLIKTRGQQVTLSCSPISGHRSVSWYQQTPGQGLQFLFEYFSETQRNKGNFPGRFSGRQFSNSRSEMNVSTLELGDSALYLCASSASGSTDTQYFGPGTRLTVL.

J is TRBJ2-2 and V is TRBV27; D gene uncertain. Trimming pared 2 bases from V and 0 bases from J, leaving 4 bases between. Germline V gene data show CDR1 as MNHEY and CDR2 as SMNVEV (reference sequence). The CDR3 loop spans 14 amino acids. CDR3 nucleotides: TGTGCCAGCAGTTTACAGGCGAACACCGGGGAGCTGTTTTTT. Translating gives CASSLQANTGELFF.

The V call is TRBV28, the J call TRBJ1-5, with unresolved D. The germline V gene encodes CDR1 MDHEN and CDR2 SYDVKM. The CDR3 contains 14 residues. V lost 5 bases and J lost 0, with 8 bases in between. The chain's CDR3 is CASSAPYSNQPQHF. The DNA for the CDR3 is TGTGCCAGCAGTGCTCCGTATAGCAATCAGCCCCAGCATTTT.

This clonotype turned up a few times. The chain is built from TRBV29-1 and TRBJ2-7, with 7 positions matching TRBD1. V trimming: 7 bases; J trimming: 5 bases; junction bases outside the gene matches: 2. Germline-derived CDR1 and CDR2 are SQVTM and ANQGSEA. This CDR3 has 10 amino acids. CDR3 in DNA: TGCAGCGCCAGGGGGAACGAGCAGTACTTC. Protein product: CSARGNEQYF.